Each of the 25 T cell receptor beta chains below was sequenced from the same sample in a study of PD-1 blockade in classical Hodgkin lymphoma. The time point denotes: cycle 4 day 1 (C4D1), after six to seven weeks of nivolumab. Each and every patient relapsed after autologous stem cell transplantation, and patients got differing brentuximab vedotin exposure. The table came from immunoSEQ multiplex PCR; TCRdb's copy has only in-frame clones and leaves some out. The data hold under 40,000 clones, with 77% observed a single time. The specimen was peripheral blood mononuclear cells (PBMCs), collected before the fourth cycle of nivolumab. These receptor sequences come from a human donor with classical Hodgkin lymphoma.

This sequence joins TRBV5-4 and TRBJ2-2; D may be TRBD2 (6 bases). This CDR3 has 15 amino acids. Per germline, CDR1 SGHNT and CDR2 YYREEE (reference sequence). Trimming took 4 bases from V and 3 from J, leaving 13 bases between them. CDR3 amino acids: CASSGEVRDTGELFF. CDR3 nucleotide sequence: TGTGCCAGCAGCGGGGAGGTACGAGACACCGGGGAGCTGTTTTTT.

The V and J genes are TRBV7-9 and TRBJ2-5, with D perhaps given as TRBD1 or TRBD2 (5 bases each). The length of the CDR3 is 15 residues. Trimming shortened V by 5 bases and J by 6 bases, and 19 bases separated the two germline ends. Germline V lookup: CDR1 SEHNR, CDR2 FQNEAQ (reference sequence). CDR3 coding DNA: TGTGCCAGCAGCCCGAAGAAGACTATGGGACAGACCCAGTACTTC. Protein product: CASSPKKTMGQTQYF.

The V and J genes are TRBV2 and TRBJ1-1; D gene unclear. Germline CDR1 and CDR2: SNHLY and FYNNEI. The germline V and J ends were trimmed by 8 bases and 1 base, with 11 bases remaining between them. The length of the CDR3 is 13 residues. Here the CDR3 reads CASGVRTNTEAFF. CDR3 in DNA: TGTGCCAGCGGGGTTAGGACGAACACTGAAGCTTTCTTT.

The V call is TRBV11-3, the J call TRBJ1-4; D gene ambiguous. The CDR3 has 20 amino acids. Deletions cut 1 base from V and 0 bases from J, with 21 bases between. The germline V gene encodes CDR1 SGHNT and CDR2 YENEEA. This CDR3 is CASSLVKTYRDFATNEKLFF. Here the CDR3 DNA reads TGTGCCAGCAGCTTAGTCAAGACCTACCGAGATTTTGCAACTAATGAAAAACTGTTTTTT.

This clone came up a few times. The CDR3 spells CASSQDLRVYGYTF. The CDR3 DNA is TGCGCCAGCAGCCAAGACCTCAGGGTCTATGGCTACACCTTC. The V and J genes are TRBV4-1 and TRBJ1-2; a possible D gene is TRBD1 (5 bases). V gave up 0 bases and J gave up 4 bases, with 9 bases separating them. Germline V gives CDR1 MGHRA, CDR2 YSYEKL. CDR3 length equals 14 residues.

The chain is built from TRBV28 and TRBJ2-7; tentative D call: TRBD2 (6 bases). The V end lost 4 bases, the J end lost 2 bases, and 12 bases lay between the germline ends. The CDR3 is made up of 14 amino acids. Germline assignment: CDR1 MDHEN and CDR2 SYDVKM. CDR3 bases: TGTGCCAGCAGTTATAGGGGACTTGCCTACGAGCAGTACTTC. Its protein is CASSYRGLAYEQYF.

This clone was counted between two and nine times. The J gene is TRBJ1-1, the V gene TRBV13, with D tentatively TRBD1 (5 bases). The CDR3 runs to 18 residues. V shed 5 bases and J shed 1 base, with 23 bases lying between them. Germline CDR1 is PRHDT and CDR2 is FYEKMQ (reference sequence). The CDR3: CASSRQPPRVGANTEAFF. The CDR3 coding sequence is TGTGCCAGCAGCCGACAACCACCCAGGGTAGGGGCGAACACTGAAGCTTTCTTT.

J is TRBJ2-7 and V is TRBV6-5, with 9 bases aligning to TRBD2. The CDR3 has 14 amino acids. V lost 2 bases and J lost 6; bases outside the gene matches: 5. CDR1 is MNHEY, CDR2 SVGAGI, per germline. The DNA of the CDR3 is TGTGCCAGCAGTTACGGGGCGGGGGGGCGCGAGCAGTACTTC. It specifies CASSYGAGGREQYF.

This clone was counted a single time. This chain joins TRBV6-5 and TRBJ1-4; D is ambiguous. Germline CDR1 reads MNHEY; CDR2 reads SVGAGI. The ends were cut back, 3 bases at V and 1 base at J, with 3 bases in the middle. CDR3 length: 13 amino acids. The CDR3 loop reads CASSYITNEKLFF. The CDR3 DNA sequence: TGTGCCAGCAGTTATATAACTAATGAAAAACTGTTTTTT.

This sequence joins TRBV18 and TRBJ2-3, with a tentative D call TRBD1 (5 bases). Germline loops: CDR1 KGHSH, CDR2 LQKENI. The V gene lost 3 bases and the J gene lost 3 bases, with 16 bases spanning the gap. The CDR3 is 16 residues long. The CDR3 protein is CASSPLRGAVTDTQYF. The CDR3 DNA reads TGTGCCAGCTCACCGCTTAGGGGCGCGGTTACAGATACGCAGTATTTT.

The chain employs TRBV27 and TRBJ1-2; D possibly corresponds to TRBD1 (6 bases). CDR1 and CDR2 (germline): MNHEY, SMNVEV (reference sequence). The CDR3 totals 15 residues. The V gene lost 3 bases and the J gene lost 4 bases, with 15 bases spanning the gap. CDR3 amino acids: CASSFQGPSIYGYTF. In nucleotides, the CDR3 is TGTGCCAGCAGTTTCCAGGGGCCCTCTATCTATGGCTACACCTTC.

The chain employs TRBV9 and TRBJ2-4; 9 bases fit TRBD2. The CDR3 runs 15 residues. J was trimmed by 1 base and V by 4 bases; bases with no gene match: 3. Per the germline V gene, CDR1 is SGDLS and CDR2 is YYNGEE. This chain's CDR3 is CASSPAGGAKNIQYF. Written as DNA, the CDR3 is TGTGCCAGCAGCCCTGCGGGGGGGGCCAAAAACATTCAGTACTTC.

The chain has TRBV7-2 and TRBJ1-1; 9 bases align to TRBD1. Germline CDR1 reads SGHTA; CDR2 reads FQGNSA. The CDR3 has 15 residues. V lost 4 bases, J lost 2 bases, and 5 bases stayed unmatched. CDR3 sequence: CASSSMDRGNTEAFF. CDR3 DNA sequence: TGTGCCAGCAGCTCCATGGACAGGGGAAACACTGAAGCTTTCTTT. Filled out from reference TRBV7-2 and TRBJ1-1, the complete variable domain reads GAGVSQSPSNKVTEKGKDVELRCDPISGHTALYWYRQSLGQGLEFLIYFQGNSAPDKSGLPSDRFSAERTGGSVSTLTIQRTQQEDSAVYLCASSSMDRGNTEAFFGQGTRLTVV.

The chain has TRBV15 and TRBJ1-2, with a possible D match to TRBD1 (5 bases). Germline V gene data show CDR1 as LNHNV and CDR2 as YYDKDF (reference sequence). Trimming took 0 bases from V and 4 from J, leaving 9 bases between them. This CDR3 is 14 amino acids long. CDR3 amino acids: CATSRDRAGYGYTF. The CDR3, as DNA: TGTGCCACCAGCAGAGACAGGGCTGGCTATGGCTACACCTTC.

The V gene is TRBV11-2, the J gene TRBJ2-3; TRBD2 aligns across 15 bases. After removal of 4 bases from V and 6 bases from J, the junction contained 2 bases not matched to a gene. The CDR3 is 15 amino acids. Germline CDR1 SGHAT, CDR2 FQNNGV. The CDR3 loop is CASSSGLAGGDTQYF. In DNA form, the CDR3 reads TGTGCCAGCAGCTCGGGACTAGCGGGGGGTGATACGCAGTATTTT.

The rearrangement uses TRBV7-9 and TRBJ2-7; either TRBD1 or TRBD2 may fit D (6 bases each). V dropped 2 bases and J dropped 2 bases, with 10 bases sitting between them. The CDR3 covers 14 residues. Germline assignment: CDR1 SEHNR and CDR2 FQNEAQ (reference sequence). The CDR3 region has the DNA TGTGCCAGCAGCTTATTTGGGGGGCCCTACGAGCAGTACTTC. Its protein is CASSLFGGPYEQYF.

The chain links TRBV9 to TRBJ2-3; D unresolved. This CDR3 region has 12 residues. The V end was cut by 3 bases, the J end by 8 bases, with 10 bases between. Germline-derived CDR1 and CDR2 are SGDLS and YYNGEE. In DNA form, the CDR3 reads TGTGCCAGCAGCGAGGGTATGGGTACGCAGTATTTT. This translates into CASSEGMGTQYF.

V and J are TRBV19 and TRBJ1-1; weak D call: TRBD1 (5 bases). V lost 9 bases to trimming and J lost 1 base, with 15 bases between them. Germline CDR1 is LNHDA and CDR2 is SQIVND (reference sequence). The CDR3 runs to 14 residues. CDR3 region: CARDNGVENTEAFF. The CDR3 nucleotides are TGTGCCAGGGACAATGGGGTGGAGAACACTGAAGCTTTCTTT.

The gene calls are TRBV15 and TRBJ2-7; no definite D call. V lost 2 bases, J lost 7 bases, and 9 bases lay in between. Germline assignment: CDR1 LNHNV and CDR2 YYDKDF (reference sequence). This CDR3 contains 12 residues. The CDR3 spells CATSRPFREQYF. DNA for the CDR3: TGTGCCACCAGCAGACCGTTTCGGGAGCAGTACTTC.

The chain combines TRBV15 with TRBJ2-5, with D possibly being TRBD2 (6 bases). Germline CDR1 LNHNV, CDR2 YYDKDF (reference sequence). V dropped 6 bases and J dropped 5 bases, with 22 bases sitting between them. The CDR3 has 16 amino acids. DNA for the CDR3: TGTGCCACCAGTTCCCCTGGACTAAGAGGGACGGAGACCCAGTACTTC. Its translation: CATSSPGLRGTETQYF.

The chain has TRBV4-3 and TRBJ2-5, with a weak D call TRBD2 (6 bases). Looked up from germline, CDR1 is LGHNA and CDR2 is YSLEER. V shed 4 bases and J shed 5 bases, with 17 bases lying between them. The CDR3 has 15 amino acids. Here the CDR3 reads CASSPGVGGLETQYF. In nucleotides, the CDR3 is TGCGCCAGCAGCCCGGGGGTGGGTGGGCTGGAGACCCAGTACTTC.

A few counts support this clone. This chain joins TRBV6-5 and TRBJ2-7, with a possible D match to TRBD1 (6 bases). The CDR3 runs 10 residues. Germline V gives CDR1 MNHEY, CDR2 SVGAGI. V was clipped by 7 bases and J by 13 bases, with 14 bases between them. CDR3 in amino acids: CASKRNREYF. CDR3 bases: TGTGCCAGCAAAAGGAACAGGGAATACTTC.

The genes are TRBV5-1 and TRBJ2-3; 11 bases are shared with TRBD2. This CDR3 is 14 amino acids long. Germline values: CDR1 SGHRS, CDR2 YFSETQ. The V and J ends lost 7 bases and 3 bases, in that order; junction bases with no gene match: 4. CDR3 sequence (DNA): TGCGCCAGCCAGACTAGCGGGGCGACAGATACGCAGTATTTT. Translation gives CASQTSGATDTQYF.

The V and J genes are TRBV5-6 and TRBJ2-5, with a tentative D call TRBD2 (6 bases). V lost 0 bases to trimming and J lost 6 bases, with 9 bases between them. Germline V lookup: CDR1 SGHDT, CDR2 YYEEEE. The CDR3 consists of 13 residues. In nucleotides, the CDR3 is TGTGCCAGCAGCTTGGCAGGGAGGAAGACCCAGTACTTC. Translating it yields CASSLAGRKTQYF.

The gene calls are TRBV7-9 and TRBJ1-2; D is unclear. CDR1 is SEHNR and CDR2 is FQNEAQ in the germline V gene (reference sequence). The CDR3 has 14 amino acids. The V gene lost 4 bases and the J gene lost 8 bases, with 17 bases spanning the gap. CDR3 in DNA: TGTGCCAGCAGCTCCCGCAGGAACCCGCGGGGCTACACCTTC. This sequence encodes CASSSRRNPRGYTF.